Here is one T cell receptor (beta chain) with its context. No antigen is known for it. The data stem from a study of cytomegalovirus exposure and HLA in healthy donors. As for the study in general: The Caucasian-associated ancestry cluster contained about four fifths of the approximately 390 genotyped donors.

Germline V lookup: CDR1 SEHNR, CDR2 FQNEAQ (reference sequence). This CDR3 has 15 residues. J lost 1 base, V lost 5 bases, and 6 bases had no gene match. Whole-study results and caveats: Association of a missense DCLRE1C variant with TCR beta V- and J-gene trimming was reported in a later analysis.

This PCR relied on a set of 60 Vbeta primers and 13 Jbeta primers. Method: immunoSEQ multiplex PCR; TCRdb's copy keeps in-frame clones and lacks some. Here the sample spans over 150,000 clones, around 88% being singletons. Source material: PBMCs. The sequence came from a woman aged 25 to 45 in good health and CMV-seronegative. The J gene is TRBJ1-1, the V gene TRBV7-9; 8 bases agree with TRBD1. The CDR3 region is CASSLGQGANTEAFF. In nucleotides, the CDR3 is TGTGCCAGCAGCCTAGGACAGGGAGCGAACACTGAAGCTTTCTTT. Based on the CDR3 plus reference TRBV7-9 and TRBJ1-1, the full variable domain is DTGVSQNPRHKITKRGQNVTFRCDPISEHNRLYWYRQTLGQGPEFLTYFQNEAQLEKSRLLSDRFSAERPKGSFSTLEIQRTEQGDSAMYLCASSLGQGANTEAFFGQGTRLTVV.